This T cell receptor beta chain stems from a study of shared clonotypes between healthy human individuals (TCRdb year 2020). Study-level background: The cohort included a few men and a couple of women between 18 and 49 years of age. Per donor, three plates each were used for CD4 naive and CD4 memory, two for CD8 naive, and one for CD8 memory. To estimate repertoire size and how much clonotype sharing occurs between individuals, the study deeply sequenced the blood TCR repertoires of roughly 5 healthy adults. To increase sequencing depth and limit assay-specific biases, different laboratories used diverse techniques to prepare libraries and sequence TCR repertoires. Leukapheresis yielded between about 0.94 and 8.9 billion PBMCs per donor.

Using the deep immunoSEQ assay, multiplex PCR amplified TCR CDR3 regions from genomic DNA. For each cell subset, the extracted genomic DNA was distributed evenly across all wells of several immunoSEQ 96-well plates, and each plate served as one replicate. For sorted subsets, approximately 190 ng of genomic DNA, equivalent to 30,000 or so T cell genomes, went into each replicate PCR. Purified libraries were measured with a Qubit 3.0 fluorometer, size-checked on a Bioanalyzer 2100, and measured again with the KAPA Library Quantification kit. Every immunoSEQ 96-well plate was sequenced on a separate single-read 150-cycle Illumina NextSeq 550 flow cell. For the original study's pipeline: Because only junctional sequences without quality scores were contained in the immunoSEQ output, filtering matching that applied to full-length reads could not be performed. Sequences were annotated with PyIR, a Python wrapper for IgBLAST v1.9, using IMGT germline references to assign V/J genes and CDR3. Reads were filtered out if the reads had weak V/J assignments (E-value above 1e-6), no CDR3, stop codons, out-of-frame junctions, or ambiguous translated residues. V3J clonotypes were defined by identical inferred V gene, J gene, and CDR3 amino acid sequence. Percentage overlap between repertoires was computed as shared unique clonotypes divided by the size of the smaller repertoire. Repertoire richness was assessed with RTK rarefaction, the Chao1 estimator, and Recon v2.1 estimates of unobserved clonotypes. Generation probabilities for all TCRbeta clonotypes obtained by the gDNA method from several donors were computed using OLGA. Not all clones reach the TCRdb copy of this immuneACCESS table, which keeps in-frame sequences only. Checked studies attribute under half of the gap to unresolved V genes and leave the rest unexplained. V and J calls and clone size are copied from that table; D and trimming were computed from the DNA. The sample profile shows around 100,000 clones; about 67% of them were found once. Under 30% of the sample is held by the ten biggest clonotypes.

The donors were healthy, HIV-negative adults with no recently reported acute infections or vaccinations. Every donor was a Caucasian adult living in Nashville, Tennessee, USA. CD8 memory samples combined magnetically selected CD45RO+ cells with CCR7-negative CD45RA+ effector memory (TemRA) cells. After blood collection by leukapheresis, PBMCs were isolated using Ficoll-Histopaque density gradient centrifugation and then cryopreserved in the vapor phase of liquid nitrogen. Analytical flow cytometry was used to check the purity and quantity of each magnetically sorted T cell population. Genomic DNA was isolated from each sorted fraction and quantified by UV absorbance on a Nanodrop 2000c. The paper's findings and limits, for the study overall: Sharing across several donors was observed for about 4.8% of naive CD4, about 3.2% of naive CD8, 2.3% of memory CD4, and roughly 0.4% of memory CD8 clonotypes. Only blood was sampled, and tissue TCR repertoires likely differ from those in blood. Pairwise subsampling indicated that sequencing depth was expected to affect the degree of clonotype sharing among donors. Rarefaction of sorted-subset datasets indicated incomplete sequencing despite the large sequencing depth. Because the study included a small number of donors, the genetic and exposure-history diversity represented was limited. Naive subsets generally had larger estimated clonotype richness than memory subsets. Compared with non-shared clonotypes, the clonotypes found in all four sorted-subset donors had higher generation probabilities.

CDR1 and CDR2 are drawn from the germline V gene: WSHSY, SAAADI. Including the terminal cysteine and phenylalanine, the CDR3 comprises 15 residues. Only the CDR3 region is kept as DNA, spanning 45 bases read in frame from base 1. V is cut back by 7 bases and J by 0 bases, with 8 bases in the junction unmatched. Note on this clone: The clone's antigen remains unknown. No much larger clone exists at a distance of one base, and base qualities are not known.

The sequence is built from TRBV10-2 and TRBJ2-7; the central 8 bases match TRBD1. This TCR came from a woman aged 25 to 39 in good health. Sequencing was performed on memory CD8+ T cells sorted from blood. The cell subset or site label here, explained by the study, means: CD45RO+ cells pooled with CCR7-negative TemRA cells. CDR3 region: CASITGQGGSYEQYF. The DNA sequence reads TGCGCCAGCATCACTGGACAGGGCGGCTCCTACGAGCAGTACTTC.